Listed below are T cell receptor beta chains from one sample, sequenced in a study of blood T cell repertoires in COVID-19. The protocol was immunoSEQ multiplex PCR, while the TCRdb copy is restricted to in-frame clones and leaves out a portion. This table holds about 130,000 clones, 65% to 90% found once. The material sequenced was peripheral blood. The receptors derive from a man aged 80 or over with active or convalescent COVID-19. Both conserved end residues are part of each CDR3.

j_gene	v_gene	CDR3aa
TRBJ2-1	TRBV30	CAWSNPGLAGYNEQFF
TRBJ2-7	TRBV5-6	CASSLFWTYEQYF
TRBJ2-7	TRBV11-3	CASSLRQAYEQYF
TRBJ2-2	TRBV20-1	CSASKPRTGVNTGELFF
TRBJ2-7	TRBV6-1	CASSDPGVSYEQYF
TRBJ2-7	TRBV27	CASSTTGGAGYEQYF
TRBJ1-5	TRBV6-2/TRBV6-3	CASSPTSYSNQPQHF
TRBJ1-4	TRBV5-1	CASSLDRRMNEKLFF
TRBJ2-2	TRBV7-8	CASSLRQSTGELFF
TRBJ2-5	TRBV18	CASSPLGVQETQYF
TRBJ1-5	TRBV28	CASGGGSNQPQHF
TRBJ2-2	TRBV10-3	CAISVPGLENTGELFF
TRBJ1-5	TRBV10-2	CGTGRTSNQPQHF
TRBJ2-5	TRBV15	CATSRKQGWGETQYF
TRBJ2-5	TRBV7-3	CASSLIAGRQETQYF
TRBJ2-2	TRBV19	CASSDPTGTGTQTSNTGELFF
TRBJ1-6	TRBV30	CAWSLGTTDSPLHF
TRBJ1-2	TRBV30	CAWGDRGYGYTF
TRBJ1-3	TRBV14	CASSRAGISSGNTIYF
TRBJ2-1	TRBV7-9	CASSHTSGSLYEQFF
TRBJ2-6	TRBV6-6	CASSYTARSGANVLTF
TRBJ2-1	TRBV19	CASSIAGGRGEQFF
TRBJ2-7	TRBV28	CASRPGGIGEQYF
TRBJ2-3	TRBV5-1	CASSLGGTTGTDTQYF
TRBJ2-3	TRBV5-6	CASSFGSGGPDTQYF
TRBJ2-1	TRBV5-1	CASSYAGLAGALDYNEQFF
TRBJ2-1	TRBV19	CASSIEGLAGVYDEQFF
TRBJ1-4	TRBV5-1	CASSSGGLKAASRKLFF
TRBJ1-3	TRBV18	CASSPGGAGNTIYF
TRBJ2-5	TRBV4-1	CASRQQGGETQYF
TRBJ1-1	TRBV7-9	CASSLAGQGAHLEAFF